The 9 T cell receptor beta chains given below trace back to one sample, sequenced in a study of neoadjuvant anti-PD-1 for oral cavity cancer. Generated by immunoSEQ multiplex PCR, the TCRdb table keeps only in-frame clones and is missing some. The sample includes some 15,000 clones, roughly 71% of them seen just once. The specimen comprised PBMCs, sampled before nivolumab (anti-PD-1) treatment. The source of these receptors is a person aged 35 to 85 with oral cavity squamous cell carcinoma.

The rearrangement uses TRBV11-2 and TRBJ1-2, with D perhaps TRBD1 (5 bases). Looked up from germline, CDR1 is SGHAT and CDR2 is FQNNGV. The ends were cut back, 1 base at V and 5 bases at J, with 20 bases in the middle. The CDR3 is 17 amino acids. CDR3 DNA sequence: TGTGCCAGCAGCTTAGTCGAAGGGGCGGTGGGGCGATATGGCTACACCTTC. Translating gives CASSLVEGAVGRYGYTF.

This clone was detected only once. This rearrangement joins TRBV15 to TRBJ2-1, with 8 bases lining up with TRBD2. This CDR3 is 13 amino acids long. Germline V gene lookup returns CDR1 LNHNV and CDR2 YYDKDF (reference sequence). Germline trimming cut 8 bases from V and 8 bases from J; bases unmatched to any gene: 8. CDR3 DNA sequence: TGTGCCACCGCCCGGGAGGGCTGGGATGAGCAGTTCTTC. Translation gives CATAREGWDEQFF.

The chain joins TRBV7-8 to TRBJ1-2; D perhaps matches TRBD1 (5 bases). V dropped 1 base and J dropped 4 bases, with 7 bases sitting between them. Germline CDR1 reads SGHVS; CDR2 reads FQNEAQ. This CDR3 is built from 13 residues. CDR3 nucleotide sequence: TGTGCCAGCAGCTTAGGTCAGGGCTATGGCTACACCTTC. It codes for CASSLGQGYGYTF.

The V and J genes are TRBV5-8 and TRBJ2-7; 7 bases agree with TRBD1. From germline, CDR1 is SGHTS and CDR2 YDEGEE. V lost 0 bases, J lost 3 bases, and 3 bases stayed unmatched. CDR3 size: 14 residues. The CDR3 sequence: CASSLGQGLYEQYF. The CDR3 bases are TGTGCCAGCAGCTTGGGACAGGGCCTCTACGAGCAGTACTTC.

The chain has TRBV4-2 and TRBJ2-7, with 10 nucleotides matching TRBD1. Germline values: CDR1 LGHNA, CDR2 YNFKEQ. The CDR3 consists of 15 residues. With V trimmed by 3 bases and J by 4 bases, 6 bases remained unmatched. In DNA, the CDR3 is TGTGCCAGCAGCCACGCCGGGACAGGGGAGTACGAGCAGTACTTC. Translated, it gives CASSHAGTGEYEQYF.

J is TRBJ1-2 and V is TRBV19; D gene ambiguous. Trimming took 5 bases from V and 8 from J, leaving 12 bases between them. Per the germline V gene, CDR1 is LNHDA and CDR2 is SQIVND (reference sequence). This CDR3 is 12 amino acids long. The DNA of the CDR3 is TGTGCCAGTAGTCCCCGGGAGGGCGGCTACACCTTC. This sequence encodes CASSPREGGYTF.

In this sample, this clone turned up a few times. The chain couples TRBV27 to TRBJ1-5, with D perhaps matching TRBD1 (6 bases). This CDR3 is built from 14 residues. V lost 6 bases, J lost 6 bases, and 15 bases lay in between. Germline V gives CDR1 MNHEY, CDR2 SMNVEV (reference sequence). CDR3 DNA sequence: TGTGCCAGCAGGACCACAGGGTCCGGTCAGCCCCAGCATTTT. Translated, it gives CASRTTGSGQPQHF.

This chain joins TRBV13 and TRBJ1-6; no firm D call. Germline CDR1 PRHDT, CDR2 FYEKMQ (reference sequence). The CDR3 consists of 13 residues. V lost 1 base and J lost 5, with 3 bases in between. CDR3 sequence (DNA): TGTGCCAGCAGCTTAGCTAATAATTCACCCCTCCACTTT. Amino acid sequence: CASSLANNSPLHF.

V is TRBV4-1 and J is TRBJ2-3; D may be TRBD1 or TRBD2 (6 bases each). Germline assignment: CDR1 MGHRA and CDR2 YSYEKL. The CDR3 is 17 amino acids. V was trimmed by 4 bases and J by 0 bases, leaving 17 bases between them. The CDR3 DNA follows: TGCGCCAGCAGCCCCGGACCCACAGGGACTAGCACAGATACGCAGTATTTT. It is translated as CASSPGPTGTSTDTQYF.